This TCR beta chain is drawn from a study of cytomegalovirus exposure and HLA in healthy donors (dated by TCRdb to the late 2010s). Regarding the study in general: In an earlier analysis of 587 of the donors, 276 Gb of sequence data and 90 million to 130 million unique TCR beta sequences from 150 million to 200 million T cells were reported. Approximately 330 gigabases of sequencing data and 75 million to 85 million unique TCR sequences made up an early release that covered fewer than 650 HLA-typed donors. The genetic ancestry cluster associated with self-reported Caucasian donors included around 76% of the roughly 400 genotyped donors. The study aimed to test whether signatures of past pathogen exposure could be identified by cataloging public T cell receptors. The study used immunosequencing to profile the T cell repertoires of more than 650 subjects and linked those repertoires to cytomegalovirus serostatus. Along with the approximately 700-subject first cohort, a separate validation cohort of over 90 different subjects was used. High-throughput TCR immunosequencing, statistical association of individual TCRs with disease status, and machine learning were combined to predict cytomegalovirus infection status. In a later analysis, previously published TCR beta repertoires from roughly 710 donors were re-analyzed and high-resolution HLA genotyping was added so that TCR occurrence patterns could be studied. The later analysis used no new phenotypic data to find candidate immune exposures, relying instead on TCR beta sequences and their occurrence across donors. In an earlier analysis of 587 of the donors, high-throughput TCR beta sequencing was used to judge whether each TCR beta V gene segment behaved as functional or pseudogenic. Donor age, sex, ethnicity and CMV serostatus were collected together with the repertoire data. A later genetic analysis used genome-wide SNP genotypes for about three fifths of the 666 donors, treating that subset as a discovery cohort. Every discovery cohort repertoire had been produced on one sequencing platform. HLA typing covered class I and class II loci at four-digit resolution. Typing coverage differed by locus: A, B, C, DRB1 and DQB1 were typed in roughly 629-630 donors, DQA1 in about 560, DPA1 in over 600, and DPB1 in around 490. Roughly 5 DR-DQ haplotypes were handled as single units for association and clustering, since linkage in the cohort was strong. On average, around 200,000 unique TCR beta nucleotide sequences were sequenced per donor among roughly 430 genotyped donors of the cohort, with roughly 19% of those sequences being non-productive. What the work shows at the level of the full study, not this receptor alone: Because counts were too low, some 17 rarely observed V segments, including chromosome 9 orphons, were left out of the earlier analysis of 587 of the donors. A few of the identified cytomegalovirus-associated TCR beta chains were confirmed in vitro to be specific for cytomegalovirus antigens. Most CMV-associated TCR beta chains appeared to be HLA-restricted in a later analysis, and the HLA associations seemed to be driven largely by CMV exposure. In a later analysis, HLA-associated TCR beta chains showed more clonal expansion and lower generation probabilities than non-associated chains that were equally common. A further reported finding was that TCR beta sequences accurately predicted the HLA-A and HLA-B alleles for most subjects in the first cohort. In an earlier analysis of under 600 of the donors, most TCR beta V segments were observed in productive rearrangements about 90% or about 30% of the time, broadly matching IMGT annotations. In a later genetic analysis, fewer N-insertions in productive TCRs were reported among donors in an Asian-associated ancestry cluster than the approximately 630-donor mean. Roughly uniform sequencing depth across donors was assumed in presence/absence analyses, although this assumption may not hold. V-gene and J-gene trimming of TCR beta chains was associated with a missense DCLRE1C variant in a later genetic analysis, and the association was replicated in an independent cohort. Because HLA typing was missing for some donors at each locus, association tests included only the typed subset. Because the 87-base-pair reads could not distinguish some IMGT-functional V segments, including TRBV6-2 and TRBV6-3, those segments were excluded. The authors suggested that the approach could potentially be generalized to other disease states and immunological phenotypes. According to a later analysis, TCR association rates differed among HLA loci, with DRB1 alleles showing the most associated TCRs and HLA-C alleles showing the fewest. This cohort had only TCR beta chains sequenced, and the lack of alpha or paired-chain data limited which features could be detected. Correlated functional status among segregating V segments might reflect linkage disequilibrium, but an unknown experimental factor could not be ruled out. Assigning TCR associations to individual alleles was difficult when HLA alleles, especially DR and DQ, strongly co-occurred. A group of highly shared sequence variants was considered likely to be a technical artifact of the sequencing pipeline. The study gave a list of 150 to 200 TCR beta chains associated with cytomegalovirus. For the cohort, immune exposure information was limited to CMV serostatus. A later analysis reported that several top co-occurrence clusters appeared linked to parvovirus B19, influenza, CMV and Epstein-Barr virus. In both the original and validation cohorts, the classifier was reported to diagnose cytomegalovirus status with high specificity and sensitivity. Most TCR sequences were seen in very few donors, while some public TCRs were found in many individuals. In a later analysis, 16,951 TCR beta sequences were associated with specific HLA alleles at a false discovery rate of 0.05.

Inclusive of the bounding cysteine and phenylalanine, the CDR3 is 13 residues long. Only the CDR3 DNA is retained, 39 bases long and in frame from the first base. Via the germline V gene, CDR1 is MDHEN and CDR2 SYDVKM. V loses 6 bases, J loses 4 bases, and the germline ends lie 7 bases apart. Concerning this clone itself: The antigen this receptor binds is unknown. No base quality information exists; no much larger clone differs at one position.

The cohort consisted of 600 to 700 healthy bone marrow donors. At the time of sampling, every cohort member was nominally healthy, though immune exposures that went unrecorded were likely present. The donor was CMV seropositive and was included in the group of 250 to 300 seropositive cohort members. Every donor gave a peripheral blood sample, and the peripheral blood mononuclear cells from that sample were used for TCR beta sequencing. The Qiagen DNeasy Blood Extraction Kit was used to extract genomic DNA from the blood cell samples. The library was prepared using the immunoSEQ multiplex PCR assay. For the multiplex PCR, a mixture combining 60 forward primers for TCR Vbeta segments and 13 reverse primers for TCR Jbeta segments was used. A multiplex PCR assay on genomic DNA amplified the CDR3 region of rearranged TCR beta genes. On the Illumina HiSeq System, the amplified TCR beta libraries were sequenced as 87-base-pair reads. For the original study's pipeline: In a later analysis, tens of millions of unique TCR beta chains were counted across the roughly 610 repertoires, and approximately 11 million of these chains were shared by at least two donors. To remove PCR and sequencing errors, raw reads were error-corrected and collapsed into unique sequences using a nearest-neighbor algorithm that merged closely related sequences. V, D and J gene segments were assigned by aligning CDR3 sequences to IMGT reference sequences. Each retained sequence needed at least a six-nucleotide match to both a V gene segment and a J gene segment. A rearrangement counted as productive if the CDR3 had no stop codons and remained in frame with V and J, and every other rearrangement counted as non-productive. Following IMGT convention, CDR3 was defined as the stretch from the second conserved V-encoded cysteine up to the conserved J-encoded phenylalanine. Sequences without an unambiguous match to a single V gene segment were excluded from the earlier analysis of a few hundred of the donors. In an earlier analysis of roughly 500 of the donors, V segments were called functional above 56.7% productive rearrangements and were called segregating when the between-donor standard deviation exceeded 5%. A statistical classification framework was built to diagnose cytomegalovirus status from the catalog of TCR beta chain sequences. A later analysis assigned V and J genes by comparing TCR nucleotide sequences with IMGT/GENE-DB human TR gene sequences. Using the TCRdist pipeline, a later analysis assigned CDR3 sequences along with most-parsimonious VDJ recombination scenarios. A later analysis defined each TCR beta chain by its CDR3 amino acid sequence plus V-gene family, and excluded reads lacking a unique V-gene family. A later analysis removed 500 to 600 highly shared, low-generation-probability nucleotide sequences to deal with suspected cross-contamination and a sequencing artifact. In a later analysis, a clonal expansion index was calculated for each public chain from normalized within-repertoire ranks of inferred template counts. In a later analysis, generation probabilities were computed using a VDJ recombination model fitted to out-of-frame rearrangements, and the results were checked against IGoR. In a later analysis, hypergeometric tests were used to score TCR-TCR, TCR-HLA and TCR-CMV co-occurrence, with a repertoire-size bias correction applied to TCR pairs. In a later analysis, false discovery rates were estimated by permuting HLA or CMV assignments 20 times. A later analysis grouped co-occurring TCRs with DBSCAN, adding TCRdist sequence similarity when clustering within HLA-allele-positive subsets. For co-occurrence clustering, repertoires with fewer than 30,000 or more than 120,000 public chains were excluded, along with five repertoires with anomalous nucleotide sharing. In its TCRdb copy, this immuneACCESS table keeps in-frame sequences only and misses some clones. Where compared with another copy, unresolved V genes explain less than half of these, and the others have no known cause. V and J calls and clone size are given by that table; D and trimming were obtained from the DNA. The sample table shows 66,000 or so clones, and more than 80% are seen once. Roughly 1.6% of the sample is held by the ten biggest clonotypes.

Here the chain combines TRBV28 and TRBJ2-6, with an unclear D gene assignment. The origin of this receptor is a man aged 25 to 40 in good health and CMV-seropositive. The sample comprised PBMCs. The CDR3 region reads CASSLSGANVLTF. At the DNA level, the sequence is TGTGCCAGCAGCCTATCAGGGGCCAACGTCCTGACTTTC.